Shown below are 16 T cell receptor beta chains from a single sample sequenced in a study of cytomegalovirus exposure and HLA in healthy donors. 60 Vbeta and 13 Jbeta primers were used in PCR. TCRdb keeps only in-frame clones here, not all; method: immunoSEQ multiplex PCR. Here the sample spans roughly 100,000 clones, roughly 80% being singletons. What was sequenced was PBMCs. Receptor source: a man between 25 and 39 years old in good health and CMV-seropositive.

Note on this clone: The limits of the CDR3 on the DNA are not certain, so only TCRdb's listed CDR3 is given. The V gene is TRBV2, the J gene TRBJ1-2; the DNA was not used to check the table's D call, TRBD1. The CDR3 is 12 amino acids long, termini counted. Germline V gene sequence: CDR1 SNHLY, CDR2 FYNNEI. The CDR3 reads CASSDRWAGGSF.

This chain connects TRBV11-3 to TRBJ1-1, with D maybe TRBD1 (5 bases). Deletions cut 7 bases from V and 1 base from J, with 13 bases between. This CDR3 region has 14 residues. CDR1 and CDR2 from the germline V gene are SGHNT and YENEEA. The CDR3 loop is CASIIRQPNTEAFF. The CDR3 DNA is TGTGCCAGCATTATAAGACAGCCGAACACTGAAGCTTTCTTT.

This chain links TRBV4-3 with TRBJ2-3, with TRBD1 matching 9 bases. The CDR3 runs to 15 residues. The germline CDR1 and CDR2 sequences are LGHNA and YSLEER. V dropped 4 bases and J dropped 4; count of bases not matched to a gene: 6. The CDR3 spells CASSLTGGAADTQYF. The CDR3 bases are TGCGCCAGCAGCCTCACAGGGGGCGCGGCAGATACGCAGTATTTT.

This sequence joins TRBV6-4 and TRBJ1-5; a weak D match, TRBD1 (6 bases). V was shortened by 10 bases and J by 7 bases, with 14 bases between the two germline ends. CDR3 length equals 12 residues. Germline V CDR1 and CDR2: MRHNA, SNTAGT. This chain's CDR3 is CATHRAGQPQHF. CDR3 in DNA: TGTGCCACCCACAGGGCCGGGCAGCCCCAGCATTTT.

There are a few counts of this clone. The rearrangement uses TRBV6-1 and TRBJ1-3; D is unresolved. There are 15 residues in the CDR3. Trimming shortened V by 10 bases and J by 0 bases, and 16 bases separated the two germline ends. In germline, CDR1 is MNHNS, CDR2 SASEGT. CDR3 amino acids: CAISGGTSSGNTIYF. The CDR3 bases are TGTGCCATCTCTGGAGGTACCAGCTCTGGAAACACCATATATTTT.

This clone was observed a handful of times. The chain joins TRBV7-8 to TRBJ2-5, with 9 positions matching TRBD2. Germline V gives CDR1 SGHVS, CDR2 FQNEAQ. The junction had 8 bases not matched to a gene; V was cut back by 0 bases and J by 6 bases. The CDR3 length is 16 residues. The CDR3 nucleotides read TGTGCCAGCAGCTTAGCGGGAGCGGGGGGCGGGAAGACCCAGTACTTC. It is translated as CASSLAGAGGGKTQYF.

This clone appeared a few times. Here the CDR3 reads CASSLNDQRLGYGYTF. The CDR3 region has the DNA TGTGCCAGCTCCCTGAACGATCAGCGACTGGGCTATGGCTACACCTTC. The rearrangement joins TRBV18 to TRBJ1-2; the D is unclear. Per germline, CDR1 KGHSH and CDR2 LQKENI. This CDR3 has 16 amino acids. Trimming pared 6 bases from V and 4 bases from J, leaving 21 bases between.

The J gene is TRBJ2-7, the V gene TRBV4-1; D is perhaps TRBD2 (5 bases). Germline V gives CDR1 MGHRA, CDR2 YSYEKL. Trimming left V 1 base short and J 3 bases short, with 19 bases between. CDR3 length: 17 amino acids. This chain's CDR3 is CASSQVMGRYGIYEQYF. DNA for the CDR3: TGCGCCAGCAGCCAAGTTATGGGCAGGTACGGGATCTACGAGCAGTACTTC.

This clone was detected once. The chain recombines TRBV6-1 with TRBJ1-2, with 7 bases matching TRBD1. The V segment lost 5 bases and the J segment 6 bases; nucleotides outside the gene matches: 6. The CDR3 consists of 13 residues. The germline V gene has CDR1 MNHNS and CDR2 SASEGT. This chain's CDR3 is CASSIRDRDGYTF. The CDR3 coding sequence is TGTGCCAGCAGTATCCGGGACAGAGATGGCTACACCTTC.

The rearrangement joins TRBV6-5 to TRBJ1-5; weak D call: TRBD1 (5 bases). Germline values: CDR1 MNHEY, CDR2 SVGAGI. This CDR3 has 14 residues. V dropped 6 bases and J dropped 7 bases, with 16 bases sitting between them. This CDR3 is CASSVGGGSQPQHF. The CDR3 coding sequence is TGTGCCAGCAGCGTCGGTGGGGGGAGCCAGCCCCAGCATTTT.

The chain combines TRBV5-6 with TRBJ2-1; TRBD2 is a possible D gene (5 bases). Germline CDR1 reads SGHDT; CDR2 reads YYEEEE. The CDR3 has 14 residues. V lost 2 bases and J 7 bases, leaving 13 bases between the germline ends. The CDR3 nucleotides read TGTGCCAGCAGCTTAGGGCTCCCGGGGAATGAGCAGTTCTTC. Translated, it gives CASSLGLPGNEQFF.

The rearrangement joins TRBV18 to TRBJ2-7; 11 nucleotides agree with TRBD2. This CDR3 contains 14 residues. CDR1 and CDR2 from the germline V gene are KGHSH and LQKENI. The V and J ends lost 2 bases and 6 bases, in that order; junction bases with no gene match: 3. CDR3 loop: CASSPGTSGTEQYF. CDR3 in DNA: TGTGCCAGCTCACCAGGGACTAGCGGAACCGAGCAGTACTTC.

The genes are TRBV19 and TRBJ1-2; 7 bases fit TRBD1. The junction had 7 bases not matched to a gene; V was cut back by 1 base and J by 5 bases. Germline V CDR1 and CDR2: LNHDA, SQIVND (reference sequence). There are 15 residues in the CDR3. DNA for the CDR3: TGTGCCAGTAGTATAGGCCCCGGGACAGAATATGGCTACACCTTC. It codes for CASSIGPGTEYGYTF.

The V call is TRBV5-6, the J call TRBJ2-3; 9 bases line up with TRBD1. Germline V gene data show CDR1 as SGHDT and CDR2 as YYEEEE. The CDR3 consists of 15 residues. V shed 4 bases, J shed 1 base, and the junction held 4 bases outside the gene matches. As DNA, the CDR3 is TGTGCCAGCAGCAACCGGGACAGGGGCACAGATACGCAGTATTTT. Its translation is CASSNRDRGTDTQYF.

V and J are TRBV5-6 and TRBJ1-4, with 8 nucleotides matching TRBD1. V shed 7 bases and J 8 bases; nucleotides not matched to a gene: 4. Per germline, CDR1 SGHDT and CDR2 YYEEEE. The CDR3 extends over 12 amino acids. CDR3 in DNA: TGTGCCAGCCGACAGGGGAACGAAAAACTGTTTTTT. It translates to CASRQGNEKLFF.

The genes are TRBV5-1 and TRBJ2-1, with TRBD2 matching 8 bases. Germline lookup yields CDR1 SGHRS and CDR2 YFSETQ. V shed 1 base, J shed 8 bases, and the junction held 5 bases outside the gene matches. CDR3 size: 14 residues. The CDR3 nucleotides are TGCGCCAGCAGCTTGATGAAGCGGGGGTATGAGCAGTTCTTC. This encodes CASSLMKRGYEQFF. The whole variable domain, remainder taken from reference TRBV5-1 and TRBJ2-1, is KAGVTQTPRYLIKTRGQQVTLSCSPISGHRSVSWYQQTPGQGLQFLFEYFSETQRNKGNFPGRFSGRQFSNSRSEMNVSTLELGDSALYLCASSLMKRGYEQFFGPGTRLTVL.